This TCR beta chain was obtained from a study of graft-versus-host responses after intestinal transplantation. Notes on the study in general: Detected in recipient marrow were GvH clones, some of which were first observed in ileum or blood. Allografts of patients with graft-donor T cell macrochimerism showed high graft-versus-host to host-versus-graft clone ratios.

Germline lookup yields CDR1 SEHNR and CDR2 FQNEAQ (reference sequence). With 4 bases removed from V and 7 bases from J, the gap between germline ends came to 14 bases. CDR3 length: 14 residues. TCRdb keeps only in-frame clones here, not all; method: immunoSEQ multiplex PCR. The sample has roughly 110,000 clones, just under 95% seen once. Comments on this clone: Antigen specificity is unknown.

The rearrangement links TRBV7-9 to TRBJ2-1, with a possible D match to TRBD2 (6 bases). This receptor was obtained from a human donor who was the organ donor for an intestinal transplant. Sequenced material: unstimulated CD8+ T cells sorted from spleen or lymph node cells, taken before transplant. CDR3 loop: CASSYSGPGNEQFF. The CDR3 DNA sequence: TGTGCCAGCAGCTATAGCGGCCCTGGGAATGAGCAGTTCTTC.